One sample yielded the 28 T cell receptor beta chains listed below, sequenced in a study of T-cell memory formation after mild COVID-19. TCRdb independently ran MiXCR on the 5' RACE reads; one entry per CDR3 protein. The profile shows 530,000 or so distinct CDR3 sequences, 17% of them singletons. Sample: PBMCs or a T cell subset sorted from them (not recorded which). The receptors were gathered from an adult woman who had mild COVID-19 (a few samples of this study predate the infection). Cell type and time point are not known.

The V gene is TRBV12-3 or TRBV12-4, the J gene TRBJ2-3; D tentatively fits TRBD1 or TRBD2 (6 bases each). CDR3 length equals 12 residues. V was shortened by 3 bases and J by 11 bases, with 12 bases between the two germline ends. CDR3 bases: TGTGCCAGCAGTTTTAGGGGGGCGGGGCAGTATTTT. Its protein is CASSFRGAGQYF.

The J gene is TRBJ1-1, the V gene TRBV7-9; D remains ambiguous. The CDR3 extends over 15 amino acids. The germline gives CDR1 SEHNR, CDR2 FQNEAQ (reference sequence). The V and J ends lost 7 bases and 4 bases respectively, with 19 bases between them. The CDR3 loop reads CASIPPAGPSTEAFF. CDR3 DNA: TGTGCCAGCATCCCCCCTGCGGGTCCGTCCACTGAAGCTTTCTTT. Based on the CDR3 plus reference TRBV7-9 and TRBJ1-1, the full variable domain is DTGVSQNPRHKITKRGQNVTFRCDPISEHNRLYWYRQTLGQGPEFLTYFQNEAQLEKSRLLSDRFSAERPKGSFSTLEIQRTEQGDSAMYLCASIPPAGPSTEAFFGQGTRLTVV.

This clonotype was counted only a few times. The chain recombines TRBV3-1 with TRBJ1-1; D is perhaps TRBD1 (5 bases). V shed 3 bases and J shed 0 bases, with 8 bases lying between them. CDR1 is LGHDT, CDR2 YNNKEL, per germline (reference sequence). The CDR3 is made up of 14 amino acids. CDR3 protein: CASSHGGLNTEAFF. The CDR3 DNA follows: TGTGCCAGCAGCCATGGGGGGTTGAACACTGAAGCTTTCTTT.

The V gene is TRBV20-1, the J gene TRBJ2-2; D is undetermined. V was shortened by 3 bases and J by 1 base, with 6 bases between the two germline ends. Germline CDR1 is DFQATT and CDR2 is SNEGSKA (reference sequence). CDR3 size: 13 residues. The CDR3 DNA is TGCAGTGCTAGTGGCAGGAACACCGGGGAGCTGTTTTTT. Its protein product is CSASGRNTGELFF.

Only a few counts were recorded for this clonotype. The chain couples TRBV7-9 to TRBJ2-2, with unresolved D. Germline CDR1 is SEHNR and CDR2 is FQNEAQ (reference sequence). The V end was cut by 5 bases, the J end by 3 bases, with 13 bases between. This CDR3 spans 15 amino acids. The chain's CDR3 is CASSAALQDTGELFF. In nucleotides, the CDR3 is TGTGCCAGCAGCGCCGCCCTACAAGACACCGGGGAGCTGTTTTTT. Looking up the rest from reference TRBV7-9 and TRBJ2-2 gives the full variable domain: DTGVSQNPRHKITKRGQNVTFRCDPISEHNRLYWYRQTLGQGPEFLTYFQNEAQLEKSRLLSDRFSAERPKGSFSTLEIQRTEQGDSAMYLCASSAALQDTGELFFGEGSRLTVL.

This clonotype was found a few times. The CDR3 region has the DNA TGTGCCAGCAGCTCCCCTAGCGGGAGCAGGAAGACCCAGTACTTC. Encoded protein: CASSSPSGSRKTQYF. The chain combines TRBV7-2 with TRBJ2-5; 10 bases match TRBD2. The germline gives CDR1 SGHTA, CDR2 FQGNSA. V was clipped by 4 bases and J by 6 bases; unmatched bases: 8. CDR3 size: 15 residues.

The gene calls are TRBV11-3 and TRBJ2-7; D is undetermined. Deletions cut 1 base from V and 7 bases from J, with 8 bases between. Germline V gene sequence: CDR1 SGHNT, CDR2 YENEEA. This CDR3 has 12 amino acids. CDR3 region: CASSLAAWEQYF. The CDR3 DNA reads TGTGCCAGCAGCTTAGCCGCGTGGGAGCAGTACTTC.

The gene calls are TRBV6-1 and TRBJ2-3; a weak D match, TRBD2 (5 bases). Trimming shortened V by 0 bases and J by 4 bases, and 8 bases separated the two germline ends. CDR3 length equals 14 residues. Germline V gene data show CDR1 as MNHNS and CDR2 as SASEGT. The DNA for the CDR3 is TGTGCCAGCAGTGAAGCGTGGAGGCCAGATACGCAGTATTTT. Protein: CASSEAWRPDTQYF.

The chain links TRBV20-1 to TRBJ2-7, with 7 bases lining up with TRBD1. The CDR3 runs 13 residues. Per germline, CDR1 DFQATT and CDR2 SNEGSKA (reference sequence). The trim removed 4 bases at V and 2 bases at J, leaving 5 bases unmatched. The CDR3 sequence: CSANRGETYEQYF. The CDR3 DNA reads as TGCAGTGCTAACAGGGGCGAGACCTACGAGCAGTACTTC.

This clonotype came up a few times. The chain links TRBV4-2 to TRBJ1-3, with 7 bases matching TRBD1. V trimming: 3 bases; J trimming: 4 bases; junction bases outside the gene matches: 6. CDR3 length: 15 amino acids. Germline loops: CDR1 LGHNA, CDR2 YNFKEQ. CDR3 in amino acids: CASSQEQGSGNTIYF. DNA for the CDR3: TGTGCCAGCAGCCAGGAACAGGGGTCAGGAAACACCATATATTTT.

The CDR3 DNA reads TGTGCCAGCAGCTTATGGGGGTCCAAAGAGACCCAGTACTTC. Its protein product is CASSLWGSKETQYF. This chain joins TRBV13 and TRBJ2-5; either TRBD1 or TRBD2 may fit D (5 bases each). This CDR3 contains 14 residues. V shed 2 bases and J shed 3 bases, with 10 bases lying between them. Germline V gene data show CDR1 as PRHDT and CDR2 as FYEKMQ (reference sequence).

The gene calls are TRBV5-1 and TRBJ2-1; 9 nucleotides agree with TRBD2. Trimming took 0 bases from V and 3 from J; bases not matched to a gene: 10. The CDR3 spans 18 residues. In germline, CDR1 is SGHRS, CDR2 YFSETQ. This chain's CDR3 is CASSLAVDSGGYYNEQFF. The CDR3 DNA reads as TGCGCCAGCAGCTTGGCCGTGGATAGCGGGGGCTACTACAATGAGCAGTTCTTC.

This clonotype was seen many times. This sequence joins TRBV7-9 and TRBJ2-7; a possible D gene is TRBD1 (6 bases). Germline-derived CDR1 and CDR2 are SEHNR and FQNEAQ (reference sequence). The CDR3 spans 13 residues. With 5 bases removed from V and 7 bases from J, the gap between germline ends came to 15 bases. CDR3 amino acids: CASSPGPRGEQYF. DNA of the CDR3: TGTGCCAGCAGCCCCGGACCCAGGGGAGAGCAGTACTTC.

The chain joins TRBV20-1 to TRBJ2-7; 10 bases are a match to TRBD1. V was pared by 1 base and J by 2 bases, with 14 bases of the junction left unmatched. CDR3 length: 18 residues. The germline V gene encodes CDR1 DFQATT and CDR2 SNEGSKA (reference sequence). This CDR3 is CSARAGSGTGVVTYEQYF. Written as DNA, the CDR3 is TGCAGTGCTAGAGCCGGGTCGGGGACAGGGGTTGTTACCTACGAGCAGTACTTC.

This clonotype has more than one count but fewer than ten. The genes are TRBV5-1 and TRBJ2-3; D is undetermined. The CDR3 is made up of 14 amino acids. V was shortened by 3 bases and J by 3 bases, with 11 bases between the two germline ends. Per the germline V gene, CDR1 is SGHRS and CDR2 is YFSETQ. CDR3 in amino acids: CASSWSVDTDTQYF. The DNA for the CDR3 is TGCGCCAGCAGCTGGTCAGTGGATACAGATACGCAGTATTTT.

This clonotype has more than one count but fewer than ten. The chain carries TRBV6-5 and TRBJ1-1; a possible D gene is TRBD1 (5 bases). The CDR3 is 13 amino acids. CDR1 is MNHEY and CDR2 is SVGAGI in the germline V gene. The V gene lost 5 bases and the J gene lost 7 bases, with 14 bases spanning the gap. The CDR3 protein is CASSPGGRVEAFF. CDR3 nucleotide sequence: TGTGCCAGCAGTCCCGGGGGAAGAGTTGAAGCTTTCTTT.

The rearrangement links TRBV20-1 to TRBJ2-3; D unclear. The V end was cut by 3 bases, the J end by 2 bases, with 6 bases between. Germline lookup yields CDR1 DFQATT and CDR2 SNEGSKA (reference sequence). The CDR3 is made up of 12 amino acids. Here the CDR3 DNA reads TGCAGTGCTAGGGTTTTCACAGATACGCAGTATTTT. Its protein is CSARVFTDTQYF.

The rearrangement uses TRBV20-1 and TRBJ2-7; 7 bases are a match to TRBD1. CDR1 and CDR2 from the germline V gene are DFQATT and SNEGSKA (reference sequence). The CDR3 totals 14 residues. The J segment lost 1 base and the V segment lost 5 bases, leaving 8 bases of the junction unmatched. CDR3 coding DNA: TGCAGTGCTCCCGGGGACAGCCCATCCTACGAGCAGTACTTC. Translation: CSAPGDSPSYEQYF.

This chain connects TRBV20-1 to TRBJ2-1, with 15 bases lining up with TRBD2. The junction had 11 bases not matched to a gene; V was cut back by 1 base and J by 7 bases. This CDR3 contains 18 residues. CDR1 is DFQATT, CDR2 SNEGSKA, per germline (reference sequence). The CDR3 sequence is CSARAYEGLAGGSNEQFF. CDR3 sequence (DNA): TGCAGTGCTAGAGCCTATGAGGGACTAGCGGGGGGTTCGAATGAGCAGTTCTTC.

This clonotype was counted only a few times. The rearrangement joins TRBV3-1 to TRBJ2-2; 13 nucleotides align to TRBD2. There are 17 residues in the CDR3. Per germline, CDR1 LGHDT and CDR2 YNNKEL (reference sequence). V was clipped by 3 bases and J by 5 bases; unmatched bases: 6. CDR3 loop: CASSHLRGLAGTGELFF. CDR3 DNA sequence: TGTGCCAGCAGCCACTTGCGGGGACTAGCGGGAACCGGGGAGCTGTTTTTT.

V and J are TRBV7-9 and TRBJ1-1, with D maybe TRBD1 (5 bases). The germline V and J ends were trimmed by 5 bases and 2 bases, with 18 bases remaining between them. The CDR3 consists of 16 residues. The V gene's germline CDR1 is SEHNR and CDR2 FQNEAQ (reference sequence). The CDR3 DNA is TGTGCCAGCAGCCCCCGAGGGGCGACAGCTAACACTGAAGCTTTCTTT. Amino acids: CASSPRGATANTEAFF.

The rearrangement links TRBV6-5 to TRBJ2-2, with D unresolved. The germline V gene encodes CDR1 MNHEY and CDR2 SVGAGI. The ends were cut back, 5 bases at V and 7 bases at J, with 20 bases in the middle. The CDR3 is 16 residues long. This chain's CDR3 is CASSHSRTLSSGELFF. CDR3 coding DNA: TGTGCCAGCAGTCATTCCCGGACCCTCAGCAGCGGGGAGCTGTTTTTT.

The rearrangement links TRBV20-1 to TRBJ2-3, with 8 bases lining up with TRBD2. V was pared by 6 bases and J by 0 bases, with 5 bases of the junction left unmatched. CDR1 is DFQATT, CDR2 SNEGSKA, per germline (reference sequence). This CDR3 region has 14 residues. Written as DNA, the CDR3 is TGCAGTGCGTTTACTAGCGGTAGCACAGATACGCAGTATTTT. Translation: CSAFTSGSTDTQYF.

This clonotype was picked up a small number of times. This rearrangement joins TRBV7-9 to TRBJ1-3, with TRBD1 identical over 7 bases. Trimming removed 4 bases from V and 0 bases from J; junction bases left unmatched: 6. Germline V gives CDR1 SEHNR, CDR2 FQNEAQ (reference sequence). The CDR3 extends over 16 amino acids. CDR3 DNA: TGTGCCAGCAGCTCCGACAGGGCCAGCTCTGGAAACACCATATATTTT. As protein: CASSSDRASSGNTIYF. Using reference TRBV7-9 and TRBJ1-3 for the parts outside the CDR3, the full variable domain is DTGVSQNPRHKITKRGQNVTFRCDPISEHNRLYWYRQTLGQGPEFLTYFQNEAQLEKSRLLSDRFSAERPKGSFSTLEIQRTEQGDSAMYLCASSSDRASSGNTIYFGEGSWLTVV.

This clonotype came up many times. V gene TRBV24-1 combines with J gene TRBJ1-1, with 11 bases aligning to TRBD1. Germline-derived CDR1 and CDR2 are KGHDR and SFDVKD. V trimming: 6 bases; J trimming: 4 bases; junction bases outside the gene matches: 6. This CDR3 spans 15 amino acids. Written as DNA, the CDR3 is TGTGCCACCAGTTCCTCCGGGACAGGGGGCACTGAAGCTTTCTTT. This encodes CATSSSGTGGTEAFF.

As for this clonotype: Germline and junction disagree at one end, which may indicate a read error. The chain recombines TRBV6-2 or TRBV6-3 with TRBJ1-2, with no clear D. Germline V gene lookup returns CDR1 MNHEY and CDR2 SVGEGT. There are 16 residues in the CDR3. The CDR3 DNA sequence: TGTGCCAGCAGTTATGAATCCCTAAGAAGGCAGCTTGGGCTGAGCTTC. Amino acid sequence: CASSYESLRRQLGLSF.

This clonotype has just a few counts. The chain is built from TRBV9 and TRBJ1-2; 7 bases match TRBD1. V was clipped by 3 bases and J by 3 bases; unmatched bases: 11. CDR3 length: 16 residues. CDR1 is SGDLS and CDR2 is YYNGEE in the germline V gene. The CDR3 here is CASSGDRTGYHYGYTF. CDR3 bases: TGTGCCAGCAGCGGCGATAGGACAGGATATCACTATGGCTACACCTTC.

This clonotype showed up just a few times. The CDR3 does not close with the conserved phenylalanine or tryptophan, likely indicating a read error. This sequence joins TRBV6-2 or TRBV6-3 and TRBJ2-1; D is unclear. Trimming shortened V by 4 bases and J by 4 bases, and 11 bases separated the two germline ends. The CDR3 runs to 14 residues. CDR1 and CDR2 (germline): MNHEY, SVGEGT. CDR3: CASSWPASYNEQFL. The CDR3 region has the DNA TGTGCCAGCAGTTGGCCTGCTTCGTACAATGAGCAGTTCTTA.